Below, one T cell receptor beta chain is given with its context. These data originate in a study of cytotoxic CD8 clonotypes in ibrutinib-treated CLL. Target depth was 1 in 200,000 to 1 in 1 million T cells, about 10x per clonotype. The method was immunoSEQ multiplex PCR; TCRdb's version includes in-frame clones alone and lacks a portion of them. The sample has about 130,000 clones; approximately 85% are singletons. V lost 4 bases and J lost 6; bases outside the gene matches: 6. Germline CDR1 and CDR2: LNHDA and SQIVND (reference sequence). This CDR3 spans 14 amino acids. The specimen was PBMCs, collected after 24 months of ibrutinib treatment. The V and J genes are TRBV19 and TRBJ2-1; TRBD2 matches 7 bases. This TCR was sampled from a human donor with chronic lymphocytic leukemia. DNA for the CDR3: TGTGCCAGTAGTACAAGTCTAGCGGCCAATGAGCAGTTCTTC. This translates into CASSTSLAANEQFF.